This TCR beta chain was recovered during a study of cytomegalovirus exposure and HLA in healthy donors. Regarding the study as a whole: Several V segments, TRBV6-2 and TRBV6-3 among them, could not be told apart and were dropped. Three CMV-associated chains were confirmed in vitro to be specific for CMV antigens. Earlier analysis found most TCR beta V segments productive about 90% or about 30% of the time.

The study ran its PCR with 60 Vbeta and 13 Jbeta primers. TCRdb's table, derived via immunoSEQ multiplex PCR, lists solely in-frame clones and lacks some. This sample has about 150,000 clones, with 65% to 80% found just once. Every donor was a healthy person donating bone marrow. The sample holds one count of this clone. Its antigen is currently unknown. This CDR3 is built from 16 residues. The germline V gene encodes CDR1 SEHNR and CDR2 FQNEAQ (reference sequence). V gave up 5 bases and J gave up 2 bases; unmatched junction bases: 11. This chain connects TRBV7-9 to TRBJ2-5; 7 positions agree with TRBD1. Material for sequencing was PBMCs. This clonotype was sampled from a male donor in good health and CMV-seronegative. CDR3 DNA: TGTGCCAGCAGCCCCACCGACAGGGCAATACAAGAGACCCAGTACTTC. Amino acid sequence: CASSPTDRAIQETQYF.